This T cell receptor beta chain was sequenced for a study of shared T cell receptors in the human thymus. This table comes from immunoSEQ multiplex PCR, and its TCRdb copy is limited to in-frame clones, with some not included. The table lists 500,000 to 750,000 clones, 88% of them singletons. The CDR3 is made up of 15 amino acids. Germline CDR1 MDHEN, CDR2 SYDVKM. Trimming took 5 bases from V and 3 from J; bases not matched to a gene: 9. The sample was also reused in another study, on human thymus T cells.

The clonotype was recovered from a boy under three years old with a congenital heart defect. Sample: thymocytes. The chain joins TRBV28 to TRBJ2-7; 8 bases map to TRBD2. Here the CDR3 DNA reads TGTGCCAGCAGTGGCAGGCGGCGGGGGGACTACGAGCAGTACTTC. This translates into CASSGRRRGDYEQYF.